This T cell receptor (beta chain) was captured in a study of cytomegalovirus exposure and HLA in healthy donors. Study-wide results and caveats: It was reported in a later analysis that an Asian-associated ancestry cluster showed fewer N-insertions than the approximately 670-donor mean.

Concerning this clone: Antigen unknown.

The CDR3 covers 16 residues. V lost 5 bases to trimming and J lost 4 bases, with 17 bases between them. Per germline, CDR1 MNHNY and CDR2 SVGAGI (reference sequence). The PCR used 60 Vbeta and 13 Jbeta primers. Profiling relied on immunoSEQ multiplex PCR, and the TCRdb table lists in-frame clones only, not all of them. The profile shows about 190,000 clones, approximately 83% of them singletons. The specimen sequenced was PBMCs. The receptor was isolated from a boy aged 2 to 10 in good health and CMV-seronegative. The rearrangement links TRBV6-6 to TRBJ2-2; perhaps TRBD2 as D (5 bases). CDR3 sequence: CASSLSRSGVTGELFF. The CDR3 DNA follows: TGTGCCAGCAGTCTATCACGGTCCGGGGTCACCGGGGAGCTGTTTTTT.